This T cell receptor beta chain appears in the sequencing data of a study of multiple sclerosis patients with progressive multifocal leukoencephalopathy. Stated time point: more than 5 months of natalizumab therapy. Only in-frame clones appear in the TCRdb table, and some are missing; sequencing was by immunoSEQ multiplex PCR. The table shows 25,000 to 35,000 clones, with approximately 89% occurring only once. The clonotype originates from a human donor with multiple sclerosis. Source: PBMCs, taken from a patient treated with natalizumab.

The CDR3 region is CAWSRGYSGTSGRAVSYEQYF. In DNA form, the CDR3 reads TGTGCCTGGAGTAGGGGGTATAGCGGGACTAGCGGGAGGGCGGTTAGCTACGAGCAGTACTTC. The chain recombines TRBV30 with TRBJ2-5; 16 nucleotides align to TRBD2. The J call may be mistaken, given a closer DNA end match to TRBJ2-7. This CDR3 spans 21 amino acids. Germline assignment: CDR1 GTSNPN and CDR2 SVGIG (reference sequence).